These 4 T cell receptor beta chains were all obtained from the same sample, sequenced in a study of blood T cells in healthy people across ages. With a J-beta primer mix and a sample-barcoded 5' primer, a second PCR ran about 6 to 11 cycles. TCRdb independently ran MiXCR on the 5' RACE reads; one entry per CDR3 protein. Among roughly 1,000,000 distinct CDR3 sequences, almost 25% were seen once, and the ten largest hold around 0.7%. The data were also submitted as part of a second study, on T cells of mothers and their children.

Sequenced: blood. The source of these receptors is a girl under 10 years old in good health.

This clonotype was seen a handful of times. J is TRBJ1-5 and V is TRBV3-1; D call uncertain. The CDR3 contains 15 residues. Germline lookup yields CDR1 LGHDT and CDR2 YNNKEL (reference sequence). Trimming removed 0 bases at V and 4 bases at J, with 10 bases between. This chain's CDR3 is CASSQDSTANQPQHF. In DNA form, the CDR3 reads TGTGCCAGCAGCCAAGATTCGACGGCTAATCAGCCCCAGCATTTT.

This clonotype was counted only a few times. The J gene is TRBJ1-5, the V gene TRBV4-2; possibly TRBD1 for D (5 bases). The length of the CDR3 is 14 residues. V lost 1 base to trimming and J lost 6 bases, with 10 bases between them. Germline V gives CDR1 LGHNA, CDR2 YNFKEQ. The CDR3 spells CASSQAQGSQPQHF. In DNA, the CDR3 is TGTGCCAGCAGCCAAGCCCAGGGCAGTCAGCCCCAGCATTTT.

This clonotype was picked up a small number of times. The chain recombines TRBV29-1 with TRBJ2-5, with 8 bases matching TRBD1. V trimming: 3 bases; J trimming: 4 bases; junction bases outside the gene matches: 7. The CDR3 extends over 14 amino acids. Germline assignment: CDR1 SQVTM and CDR2 ANQGSEA. CDR3 protein: CSVDQQGVTETQYF. The CDR3 DNA reads as TGCAGCGTTGATCAACAGGGGGTGACAGAGACCCAGTACTTC.

This clonotype was found a few times. The chain uses TRBV7-9 and TRBJ2-5; possibly TRBD2 for D (5 bases). This CDR3 comprises 13 residues. Germline V lookup: CDR1 SEHNR, CDR2 FQNEAQ (reference sequence). Trimming left V 2 bases short and J 5 bases short, with 9 bases between. The CDR3, as DNA: TGTGCCAGCAGCTTAATTTCGGGGGAGACCCAGTACTTC. It specifies CASSLISGETQYF.